This T cell receptor (beta chain) was recovered during a study of cytomegalovirus exposure and HLA in healthy donors. Study-level findings and limits: Under in vitro conditions, three CMV-associated chains were confirmed as specific for CMV antigens. The dataset shows that most TCR sequences were rare, while some public TCRs occurred in many donors. It was reportedly the case that the classifier diagnosed cytomegalovirus status with high specificity and sensitivity.

Comments on this clone: Antigen: not known.

Vbeta (60) and Jbeta (13) primers were used in the PCR. Clones were read by immunoSEQ multiplex PCR, and TCRdb kept only the in-frame ones, dropping some. The table lists roughly 160,000 clones, less than 85% of them singletons. The sequence was collected from a boy aged 2 to 9 in good health and CMV-seronegative. The sample taken for sequencing was PBMCs.

The CDR3 coding sequence is TGTGCCATCAGTGATCGGGAGGTGGGAGAGCAGTACTTC. Translated, it gives CAISDREVGEQYF. The rearrangement joins TRBV10-3 to TRBJ2-7; 7 bases agree with TRBD2. The CDR3 runs 13 residues. J lost 7 bases, V lost 3 bases, and 6 bases had no gene match. Germline CDR1 is ENHRY and CDR2 is SYGVKD.